This is a list of T cell receptor beta chains from one sample in a study of blood T cell repertoires in COVID-19. TCRdb's table, derived via immunoSEQ multiplex PCR, lists solely in-frame clones and lacks some. The sample includes 95,000 to 110,000 clones, over 75% of them seen just once. Input material: peripheral blood. These receptors were taken from a human donor in a cohort sampled during active COVID-19. Both conserved end residues are part of each CDR3. Each record gives: clone size, CDR3 length, J gene, D gene, V gene, CDR3 protein, CDR3 DNA. The D gene is left open where the match is weak. Expanded clones are given a class, and other clones once, few, many or no size at all.

size: -
length: 14
J: TRBJ2-7
D: -
V: TRBV7-9
CDR3: CASSEPNGFGEQYF
DNA: TGTGCCAGCAGCGAGCCGAACGGGTTCGGGGAGCAGTACTTC

size: -
length: 15
J: TRBJ2-1
D: -
V: TRBV3-1/TRBV3-2
CDR3: CASSQDTATYNEQFF
DNA: TGTGCCAGCAGCCAAGATACCGCGACCTACAATGAGCAGTTCTTC

size: -
length: 19
J: TRBJ2-3
D: TRBD1
V: TRBV7-3
CDR3: CASSLSGAGTGYSTDTQYF
DNA: TGTGCCAGCAGCTTATCGGGGGCCGGGACAGGTTATAGCACAGATACGCAGTATTTT

size: -
length: 13
J: TRBJ1-1
D: -
V: TRBV9
CDR3: CASKEQGGTEAFF
DNA: TGTGCCAGCAAGGAACAGGGAGGGACTGAAGCTTTCTTT

size: once
length: 16
J: TRBJ1-6
D: -
V: TRBV19
CDR3: CASSGDPGYYNSPLHF
DNA: TGTGCCAGTAGTGGGGATCCGGGATACTATAATTCACCCCTCCACTTT

size: -
length: 12
J: TRBJ2-1
D: -
V: TRBV7-9
CDR3: CASSLLGKEQFF
DNA: TGTGCCAGCAGCTTACTGGGCAAAGAGCAGTTCTTC

size: -
length: 13
J: TRBJ2-1
D: TRBD2
V: TRBV30
CDR3: CAWLTSVHNEQFF
DNA: TGTGCCTGGCTTACTAGCGTCCACAATGAGCAGTTCTTC

size: -
length: 13
J: TRBJ2-7
D: TRBD2
V: TRBV12-3/TRBV12-4
CDR3: CASSFGLAYEQYF
DNA: TGTGCCAGCAGTTTCGGACTAGCCTACGAGCAGTACTTC

size: -
length: 13
J: TRBJ2-7
D: TRBD1
V: TRBV12-3/TRBV12-4
CDR3: CASRGTGVYEQYF
DNA: TGTGCCAGCAGGGGGACAGGGGTCTACGAGCAGTACTTC

size: -
length: 15
J: TRBJ2-3
D: -
V: TRBV9
CDR3: CASSVGGSGTDTQYF
DNA: TGTGCCAGCAGCGTAGGCGGATCAGGCACAGATACGCAGTATTTT

size: -
length: 16
J: TRBJ2-5
D: -
V: TRBV5-4
CDR3: CASSINRGLSKETQYF
DNA: TGTGCCAGCAGCATAAACAGGGGACTCTCTAAAGAGACCCAGTACTTC

size: -
length: 15
J: TRBJ2-1
D: TRBD2
V: TRBV6-5
CDR3: CASRQRGTSDDEQFF
DNA: TGTGCCAGCAGGCAGAGAGGGACTAGCGACGATGAGCAGTTCTTC

size: -
length: 14
J: TRBJ2-7
D: TRBD1
V: TRBV9
CDR3: CASSTEDRGNEQYF
DNA: TGTGCCAGCAGCACCGAGGACAGGGGAAACGAGCAGTACTTC

size: -
length: 13
J: TRBJ2-1
D: TRBD2
V: TRBV5-4
CDR3: CATPGGHNNEQFF
DNA: TGTGCCACTCCGGGGGGGCACAACAATGAGCAGTTCTTC

size: -
length: 15
J: TRBJ2-7
D: -
V: TRBV3-1/TRBV3-2
CDR3: CASSHGQGPSYEQYF
DNA: TGTGCCAGCAGCCATGGGCAGGGGCCTTCCTACGAGCAGTACTTC

size: -
length: 18
J: TRBJ2-3
D: -
V: TRBV7-8
CDR3: CASSLALGGAWGTDTQYF
DNA: TGTGCCAGCAGCTTAGCATTAGGGGGAGCGTGGGGCACAGATACGCAGTATTTT

size: once
length: 17
J: TRBJ2-7
D: TRBD2
V: TRBV4-2
CDR3: CASSQDSPSGAPYEQYF
DNA: TGTGCCAGCAGCCAGGATTCCCCTAGCGGAGCCCCCTACGAGCAGTACTTC

size: -
length: 17
J: TRBJ2-5
D: TRBD1
V: TRBV28
CDR3: CASTKGLDRGIYETQYF
DNA: TGTGCCAGCACCAAAGGGTTGGACAGGGGAATATATGAGACCCAGTACTTC

size: -
length: 14
J: TRBJ2-7
D: -
V: TRBV6-6
CDR3: CASSSGGHTYEQYF
DNA: TGTGCCAGCAGTTCCGGCGGACACACCTACGAGCAGTACTTC

size: -
length: 9
J: TRBJ2-7
D: -
V: TRBV21-1
CDR3: CATSYEQYF
DNA: TGTGCCACTTCCTACGAGCAGTACTTC

size: -
length: 12
J: TRBJ2-3
D: -
V: TRBV5-1
CDR3: CASSGERDTQYF
DNA: TGCGCCAGCAGCGGTGAGAGGGATACGCAGTATTTT

size: -
length: 17
J: TRBJ2-5
D: TRBD1
V: TRBV27
CDR3: CASIPVSAGGPQETQYF
DNA: TGTGCCAGCATCCCTGTGTCGGCAGGGGGTCCCCAAGAGACCCAGTACTTC

size: -
length: 14
J: TRBJ2-1
D: -
V: TRBV2
CDR3: CASSEGLLGDEQFF
DNA: TGTGCCAGCAGTGAAGGACTCTTGGGAGATGAGCAGTTCTTC

size: -
length: 17
J: TRBJ2-2
D: TRBD2
V: TRBV2
CDR3: CASSGLAGGGITGELFF
DNA: TGTGCCAGCAGTGGGTTAGCGGGAGGAGGAATCACCGGGGAGCTGTTTTTT

size: -
length: 14
J: TRBJ1-5
D: -
V: TRBV6-5
CDR3: CASSPGQNNQPQHF
DNA: TGTGCCAGCAGCCCCGGACAGAACAATCAGCCCCAGCATTTT

size: -
length: 16
J: TRBJ2-1
D: TRBD2
V: TRBV3-1/TRBV3-2
CDR3: CASSQAAGASYNEQFF
DNA: TGTGCCAGCAGCCAAGCAGCGGGGGCCTCCTACAATGAGCAGTTCTTC

size: -
length: 21
J: TRBJ1-1
D: -
V: TRBV5-1
CDR3: CASSLDTRERADTGGHTEAFF
DNA: TGCGCCAGCAGCTTGGACACCCGCGAAAGGGCAGACACCGGAGGGCACACTGAAGCTTTCTTT

size: -
length: 17
J: TRBJ2-1
D: TRBD2
V: TRBV7-2
CDR3: CASSLGASGGVRREQFF
DNA: TGTGCCAGCAGCTTAGGGGCTAGCGGGGGGGTTCGACGTGAGCAGTTCTTC

size: -
length: 17
J: TRBJ2-1
D: TRBD1
V: TRBV4-3
CDR3: CASSQASWGQGLSEQFF
DNA: TGCGCCAGCAGCCAGGCCTCATGGGGACAGGGGCTGAGTGAGCAGTTCTTC

size: -
length: 17
J: TRBJ1-3
D: -
V: TRBV7-2
CDR3: CASSLARAGFSGNTIYF
DNA: TGTGCCAGCAGCTTAGCGAGGGCGGGTTTTTCTGGAAACACCATATATTTT

size: -
length: 16
J: TRBJ1-1
D: -
V: TRBV6-2/TRBV6-3
CDR3: CASSYSLRGSDTEAFF
DNA: TGTGCCAGCAGTTACTCGTTGAGGGGGTCCGACACTGAAGCTTTCTTT

size: once
length: 17
J: TRBJ2-1
D: TRBD1
V: TRBV4-1
CDR3: CASSPRSVLTGGNEQFF
DNA: TGCGCCAGCAGCCCACGATCTGTCCTGACAGGGGGCAATGAGCAGTTCTTC

size: -
length: 14
J: TRBJ2-7
D: -
V: TRBV28
CDR3: CASSDPQGYYEQYF
DNA: TGTGCCAGCAGCGACCCACAGGGATACTACGAGCAGTACTTC

size: -
length: 14
J: TRBJ1-1
D: TRBD1
V: TRBV3-1/TRBV3-2
CDR3: CASSLGQGFTEAFF
DNA: TGTGCCAGCAGCCTTGGACAGGGATTTACTGAAGCTTTCTTT

size: -
length: 14
J: TRBJ1-5
D: -
V: TRBV12-5
CDR3: CASGLGGWGEPQHF
DNA: TGTGCTAGTGGTTTGGGAGGATGGGGGGAGCCCCAGCATTTT

size: -
length: 14
J: TRBJ1-1
D: TRBD1
V: TRBV6-2/TRBV6-3
CDR3: CASSYTGQGAEAFF
DNA: TGTGCCAGCAGTTACACTGGACAGGGGGCTGAAGCTTTCTTT

size: -
length: 11
J: TRBJ1-1
D: -
V: TRBV11-2
CDR3: CASSLRGGAFF
DNA: TGTGCCAGCAGCTTAAGAGGTGGGGCTTTCTTT

size: -
length: 15
J: TRBJ2-5
D: TRBD2
V: TRBV11-2
CDR3: CASSLYLAAQETQYF
DNA: TGTGCCAGCAGCTTATATCTAGCGGCTCAAGAGACCCAGTACTTC

size: -
length: 13
J: TRBJ2-7
D: TRBD2
V: TRBV5-5
CDR3: CASSFGGSYEQYF
DNA: TGTGCCAGCAGCTTCGGCGGGAGCTACGAGCAGTACTTC

size: -
length: 14
J: TRBJ2-3
D: TRBD1
V: TRBV18
CDR3: CASSPGTGGDTQYF
DNA: TGTGCCAGCTCCCCCGGGACAGGGGGAGATACGCAGTATTTT

size: -
length: 13
J: TRBJ1-1
D: -
V: TRBV2
CDR3: CATPKGRAPEAFF
DNA: TGTGCCACTCCTAAGGGCAGGGCACCTGAAGCTTTCTTT

size: -
length: 17
J: TRBJ2-4
D: TRBD1
V: TRBV19
CDR3: CASSTTQGVRAKNIQYF
DNA: TGTGCCAGTAGTACTACCCAGGGGGTTCGAGCCAAAAACATTCAGTACTTC

size: -
length: 15
J: TRBJ1-5
D: TRBD1
V: TRBV28
CDR3: CASSFRGLSNQPQHF
DNA: TGTGCCAGCAGTTTCAGGGGGCTGAGCAATCAGCCCCAGCATTTT

size: -
length: 14
J: TRBJ2-7
D: -
V: TRBV7-8
CDR3: CASSLEFRGSEQYF
DNA: TGTGCCAGCAGCTTAGAATTTCGGGGATCCGAGCAGTACTTC

size: -
length: 15
J: TRBJ1-1
D: -
V: TRBV30
CDR3: CAWSVLSPGDTEAFF
DNA: TGTGCCTGGAGTGTACTGTCTCCAGGGGACACTGAAGCTTTCTTT

size: -
length: 17
J: TRBJ2-1
D: TRBD2
V: TRBV7-9
CDR3: CASSSHSGRGPYNEQFF
DNA: TGTGCCAGCAGCTCCCATAGCGGGAGAGGACCCTACAATGAGCAGTTCTTC

size: -
length: 11
J: TRBJ1-1
D: -
V: TRBV18
CDR3: CASSPDREAFF
DNA: TGTGCCAGCTCACCAGACAGAGAAGCTTTCTTT

size: -
length: 11
J: TRBJ2-7
D: -
V: TRBV7-9
CDR3: CASSLGNEQYF
DNA: TGTGCCAGCAGCTTAGGTAACGAGCAGTACTTC

size: -
length: 14
J: TRBJ2-2
D: -
V: TRBV27
CDR3: CASRWGSNTGELFF
DNA: TGTGCCAGCAGATGGGGCTCGAACACCGGGGAGCTGTTTTTT

size: -
length: 13
J: TRBJ2-7
D: -
V: TRBV12-3/TRBV12-4
CDR3: CASSLDRGDEQYF
DNA: TGTGCCAGCAGCCTAGACCGGGGAGACGAGCAGTACTTC